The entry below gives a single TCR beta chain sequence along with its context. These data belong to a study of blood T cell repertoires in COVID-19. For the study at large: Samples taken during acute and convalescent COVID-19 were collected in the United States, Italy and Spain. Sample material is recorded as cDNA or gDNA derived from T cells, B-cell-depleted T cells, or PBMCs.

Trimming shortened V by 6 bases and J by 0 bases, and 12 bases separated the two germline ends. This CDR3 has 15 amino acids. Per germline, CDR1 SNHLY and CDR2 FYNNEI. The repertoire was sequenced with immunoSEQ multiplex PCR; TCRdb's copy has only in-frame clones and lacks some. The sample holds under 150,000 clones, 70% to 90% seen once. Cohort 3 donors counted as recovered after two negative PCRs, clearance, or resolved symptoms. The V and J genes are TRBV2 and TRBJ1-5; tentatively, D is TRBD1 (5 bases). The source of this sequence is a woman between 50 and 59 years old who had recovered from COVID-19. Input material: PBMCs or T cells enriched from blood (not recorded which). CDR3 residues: CASRLQDYSNQPQHF. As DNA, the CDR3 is TGTGCCAGCAGACTACAGGACTATAGCAATCAGCCCCAGCATTTT.